This TCR beta chain was profiled in a study of blood T cell repertoires in COVID-19. Study-level information: Sample material is recorded as cDNA or gDNA derived from T cells, B-cell-depleted T cells, or PBMCs.

Trimming at V came to 6 bases and at J to 0 bases, leaving 7 bases not matched to a gene. This CDR3 has 16 amino acids. CDR1 and CDR2 from the germline V gene are SGHVS and FQNEAQ. Under the authors' procedure: Amplified reference gene primers provided the basis for estimating nucleated cell counts. Generated by immunoSEQ multiplex PCR, the TCRdb table keeps only in-frame clones and is missing some. That table gives V, J and clone size, and the DNA gave D and trimming. This repertoire shows over 150,000 clones, around nine tenths found once; its top ten account for roughly 0.57%. The sample consisted of peripheral blood. This chain links TRBV7-8 with TRBJ1-5, with TRBD1 matching 8 bases. This TCR derives from a man aged 55 to 70 with COVID-19, enrolled during active disease. CDR3 protein: CASSPSQGGSNQPQHF. The DNA for the CDR3 is TGTGCCAGCAGTCCCTCACAGGGGGGTAGCAATCAGCCCCAGCATTTT.